The clone carrying this T cell receptor beta chain was seen once. Germline assignment: CDR1 MNHEY and CDR2 SVGEGT. The germline V and J ends were trimmed by 6 bases and 0 bases, with 13 bases remaining between them. The CDR3 covers 15 residues. TCRdb's copy holds only in-frame clones and misses some; the assay was immunoSEQ multiplex PCR. The sample has more than 55,000 clones, 89% seen once. The entry originates in a study of T cell responses to AZD1222 COVID-19 vaccine. The gene calls are TRBV6-2 or TRBV6-3 and TRBJ2-3, with D unclear. The sequencing used peripheral blood, collected 28 days after the second AZD1222 dose. This TCR derives from an adult who received the AZD1222 COVID-19 vaccine. This CDR3 is CASSPRPVSTDTQYF. The DNA of the CDR3 is TGTGCCAGCAGCCCCCGGCCGGTTAGCACAGATACGCAGTATTTT.